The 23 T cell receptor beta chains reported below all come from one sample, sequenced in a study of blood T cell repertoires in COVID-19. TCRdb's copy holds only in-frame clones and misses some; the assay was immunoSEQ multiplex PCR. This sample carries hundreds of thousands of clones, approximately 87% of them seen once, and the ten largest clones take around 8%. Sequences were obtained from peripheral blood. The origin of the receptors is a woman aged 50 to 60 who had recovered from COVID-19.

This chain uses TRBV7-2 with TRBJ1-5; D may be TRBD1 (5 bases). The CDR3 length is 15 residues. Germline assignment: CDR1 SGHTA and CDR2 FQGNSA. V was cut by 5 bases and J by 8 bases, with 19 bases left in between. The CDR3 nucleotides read TGTGCCAGCAGCCCAGAGGGTGTGGGGGGGGAGCCCCAGCATTTT. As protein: CASSPEGVGGEPQHF. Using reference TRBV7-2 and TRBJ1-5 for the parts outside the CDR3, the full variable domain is GAGVSQSPSNKVTEKGKDVELRCDPISGHTALYWYRQSLGQGLEFLIYFQGNSAPDKSGLPSDRFSAERTGGSVSTLTIQRTQQEDSAVYLCASSPEGVGGEPQHFGDGTRLSIL.

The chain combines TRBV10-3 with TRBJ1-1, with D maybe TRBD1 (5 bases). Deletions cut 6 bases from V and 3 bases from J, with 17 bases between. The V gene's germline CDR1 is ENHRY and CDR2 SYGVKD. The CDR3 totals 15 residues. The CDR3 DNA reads TGTGCCATCAGCCCGACGTTCCAGGGTGACACTGAAGCTTTCTTT. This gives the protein CAISPTFQGDTEAFF.

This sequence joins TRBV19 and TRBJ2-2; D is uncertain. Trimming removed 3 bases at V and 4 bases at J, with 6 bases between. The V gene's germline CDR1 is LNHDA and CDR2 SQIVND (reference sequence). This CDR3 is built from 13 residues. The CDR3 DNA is TGTGCCAGTAGTATTAGTACCACCGGGGAGCTGTTTTTT. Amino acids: CASSISTTGELFF.

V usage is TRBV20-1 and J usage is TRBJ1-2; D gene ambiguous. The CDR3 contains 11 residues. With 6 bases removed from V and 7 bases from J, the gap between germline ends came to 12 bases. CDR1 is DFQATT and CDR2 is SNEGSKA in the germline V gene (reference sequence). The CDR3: CSATDSVGYTF. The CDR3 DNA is TGCAGTGCAACCGATTCAGTTGGCTACACCTTC.

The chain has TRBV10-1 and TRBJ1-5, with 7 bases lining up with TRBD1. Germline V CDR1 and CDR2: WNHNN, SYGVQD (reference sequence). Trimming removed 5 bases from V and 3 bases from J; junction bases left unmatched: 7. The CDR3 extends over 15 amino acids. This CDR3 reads CASSLGDSHNQPQHF. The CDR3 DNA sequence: TGCGCCAGCAGTTTAGGGGACAGCCACAATCAGCCCCAGCATTTT.

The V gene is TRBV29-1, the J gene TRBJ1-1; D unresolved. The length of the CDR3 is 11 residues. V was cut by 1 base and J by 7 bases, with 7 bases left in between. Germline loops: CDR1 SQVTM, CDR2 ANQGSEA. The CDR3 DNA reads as TGCAGCGTTGAAGGCGGGATTGAAGCTTTCTTT. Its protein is CSVEGGIEAFF.

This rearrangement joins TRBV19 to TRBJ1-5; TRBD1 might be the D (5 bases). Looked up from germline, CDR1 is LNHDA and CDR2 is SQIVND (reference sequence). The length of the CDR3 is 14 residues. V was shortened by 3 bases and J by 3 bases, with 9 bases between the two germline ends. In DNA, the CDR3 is TGTGCCAGTAGTATCGGGGGTAACAATCAGCCCCAGCATTTT. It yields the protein CASSIGGNNQPQHF.

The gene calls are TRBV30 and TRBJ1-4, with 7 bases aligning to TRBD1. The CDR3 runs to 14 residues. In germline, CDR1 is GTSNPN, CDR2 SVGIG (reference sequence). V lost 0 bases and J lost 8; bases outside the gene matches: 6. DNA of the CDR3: TGTGCCTGGAGTGTGACAGGGTTTGGGGAAAAACTGTTTTTT. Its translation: CAWSVTGFGEKLFF.

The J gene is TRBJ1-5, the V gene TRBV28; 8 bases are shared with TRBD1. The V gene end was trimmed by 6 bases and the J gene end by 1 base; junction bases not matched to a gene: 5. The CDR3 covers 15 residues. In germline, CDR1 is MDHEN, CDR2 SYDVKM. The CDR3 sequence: CASREQGVSNQPQHF. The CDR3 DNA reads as TGTGCCAGCAGGGAACAGGGGGTAAGCAATCAGCCCCAGCATTTT.

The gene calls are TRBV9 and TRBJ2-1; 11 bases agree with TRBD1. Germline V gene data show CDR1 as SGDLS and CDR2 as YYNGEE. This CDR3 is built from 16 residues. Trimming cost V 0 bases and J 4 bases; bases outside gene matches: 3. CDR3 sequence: CASSVGGQGVYNEQFF. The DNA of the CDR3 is TGTGCCAGCAGCGTAGGGGGACAGGGGGTTTACAATGAGCAGTTCTTC. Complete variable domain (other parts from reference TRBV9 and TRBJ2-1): DSGVTQTPKHLITATGQRVTLRCSPRSGDLSVYWYQQSLDQGLQFLIQYYNGEERAKGNILERFSAQQFPDLHSELNLSSLELGDSALYFCASSVGGQGVYNEQFFGPGTRLTVL.

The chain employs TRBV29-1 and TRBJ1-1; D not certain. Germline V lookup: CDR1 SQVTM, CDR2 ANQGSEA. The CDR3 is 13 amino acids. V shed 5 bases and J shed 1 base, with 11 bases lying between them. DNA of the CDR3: TGCAGCGTTCGGAGGGCCGAGAACACTGAAGCTTTCTTT. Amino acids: CSVRRAENTEAFF.

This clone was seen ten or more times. CDR3: CASVPGTAYGYTF. The CDR3 DNA is TGTGCCAGCGTACCGGGGACAGCCTATGGCTACACCTTC. The V and J genes are TRBV7-9 and TRBJ1-2; 7 bases line up with TRBD1. This CDR3 contains 13 residues. Germline V gene lookup returns CDR1 SEHNR and CDR2 FQNEAQ (reference sequence). V trimming: 8 bases; J trimming: 4 bases; junction bases outside the gene matches: 7.

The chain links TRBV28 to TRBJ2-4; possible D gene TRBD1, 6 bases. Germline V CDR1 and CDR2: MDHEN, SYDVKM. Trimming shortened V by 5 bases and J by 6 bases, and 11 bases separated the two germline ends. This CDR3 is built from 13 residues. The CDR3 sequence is CASSVRDTNIQYF. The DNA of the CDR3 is TGTGCCAGCAGTGTCCGGGACACAAACATTCAGTACTTC.

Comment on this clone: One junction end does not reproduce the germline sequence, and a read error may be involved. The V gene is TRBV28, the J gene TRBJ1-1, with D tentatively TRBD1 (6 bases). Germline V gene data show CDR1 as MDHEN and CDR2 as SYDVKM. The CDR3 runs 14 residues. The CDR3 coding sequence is TGTGCCAGCAGCCCCCATCAGGGGAACCCTGAAGCTTTCTTT. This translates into CASSPHQGNPEAFF.

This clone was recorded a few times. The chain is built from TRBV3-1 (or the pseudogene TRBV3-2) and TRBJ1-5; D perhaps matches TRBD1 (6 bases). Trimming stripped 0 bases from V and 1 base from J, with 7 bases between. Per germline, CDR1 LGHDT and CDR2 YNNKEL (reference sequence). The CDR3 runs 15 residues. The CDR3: CASSQDRGSNQPQHF. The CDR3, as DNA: TGTGCCAGCAGCCAAGACAGGGGAAGCAATCAGCCCCAGCATTTT.

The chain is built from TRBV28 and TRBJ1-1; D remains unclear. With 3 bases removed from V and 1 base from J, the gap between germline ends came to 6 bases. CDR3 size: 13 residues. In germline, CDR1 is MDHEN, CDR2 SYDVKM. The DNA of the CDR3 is TGTGCCAGCAGTTTTGCAGGGAACACTGAAGCTTTCTTT. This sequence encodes CASSFAGNTEAFF.

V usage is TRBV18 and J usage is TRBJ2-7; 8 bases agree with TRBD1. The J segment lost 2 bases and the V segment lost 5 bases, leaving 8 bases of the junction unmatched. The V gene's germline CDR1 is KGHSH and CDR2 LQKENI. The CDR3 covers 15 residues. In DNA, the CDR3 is TGTGCCAGCTCATCCCGACAGGGGCGGGCCTACGAGCAGTACTTC. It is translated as CASSSRQGRAYEQYF.

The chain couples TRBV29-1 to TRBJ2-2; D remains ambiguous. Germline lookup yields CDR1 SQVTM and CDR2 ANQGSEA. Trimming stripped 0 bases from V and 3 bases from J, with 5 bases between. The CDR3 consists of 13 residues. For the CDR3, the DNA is TGCAGCGTTGAAGAAACGGACACCGGGGAGCTGTTTTTT. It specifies CSVEETDTGELFF.

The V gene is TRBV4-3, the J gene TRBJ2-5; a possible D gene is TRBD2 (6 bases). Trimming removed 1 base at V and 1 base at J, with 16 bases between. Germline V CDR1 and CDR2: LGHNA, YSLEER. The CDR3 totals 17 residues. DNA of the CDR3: TGCGCCAGCAGCCAAGGCCTCTCGGGACTGGGCCAAGAGACCCAGTACTTC. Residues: CASSQGLSGLGQETQYF.

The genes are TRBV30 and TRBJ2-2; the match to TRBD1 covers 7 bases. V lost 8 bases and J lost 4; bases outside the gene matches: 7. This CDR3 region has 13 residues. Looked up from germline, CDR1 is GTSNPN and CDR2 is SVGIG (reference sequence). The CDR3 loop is CATRQGSTGELFF. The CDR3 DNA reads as TGTGCCACCCGACAGGGTTCCACCGGGGAGCTGTTTTTT.

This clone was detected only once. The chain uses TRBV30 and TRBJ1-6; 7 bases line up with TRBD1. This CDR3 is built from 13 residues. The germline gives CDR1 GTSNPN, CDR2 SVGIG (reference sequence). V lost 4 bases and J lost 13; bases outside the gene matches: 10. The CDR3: CAWTTGEEVPLHF. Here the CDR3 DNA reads TGTGCCTGGACAACAGGGGAGGAGGTCCCCCTCCACTTT.

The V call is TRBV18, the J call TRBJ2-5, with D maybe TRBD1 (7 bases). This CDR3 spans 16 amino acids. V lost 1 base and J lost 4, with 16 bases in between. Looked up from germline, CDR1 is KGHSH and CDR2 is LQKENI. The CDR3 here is CASSPRPQGRRETQYF. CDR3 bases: TGTGCCAGCTCACCACGGCCACAGGGGAGGAGAGAGACCCAGTACTTC.

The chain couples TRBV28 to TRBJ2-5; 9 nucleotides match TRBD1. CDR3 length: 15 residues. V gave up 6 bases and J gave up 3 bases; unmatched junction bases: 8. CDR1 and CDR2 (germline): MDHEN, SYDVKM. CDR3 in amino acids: CASSTVGTGKETQYF. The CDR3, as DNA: TGTGCCAGCAGCACCGTGGGGACAGGGAAAGAGACCCAGTACTTC.